The 7 T cell receptor beta chains given below trace back to one sample, sequenced in a study of cytomegalovirus exposure and HLA in healthy donors. Researchers ran the PCR with 60 Vbeta and 13 Jbeta primers. Using immunoSEQ multiplex PCR, the repertoire was profiled, and TCRdb retains in-frame clones only, with some absent. The sample yields fewer than 100,000 clones, around four fifths seen once. Sequenced: PBMCs. All receptors come from a middle-aged woman in good health and CMV-seropositive.

This clone was seen a few times. V usage is TRBV5-1 and J usage is TRBJ2-3, with TRBD2 matching 13 bases. V lost 1 base, J lost 0 bases, and 5 bases stayed unmatched. Germline CDR1 SGHRS, CDR2 YFSETQ. The CDR3 totals 18 residues. CDR3 residues: CASSLPGTSGTSTDTQYF. CDR3 DNA sequence: TGCGCCAGCAGCTTGCCTGGGACTAGCGGGACTAGCACAGATACGCAGTATTTT.

The rearrangement uses TRBV19 and TRBJ1-1; the match to TRBD1 covers 9 bases. V lost 7 bases, J lost 3 bases, and 6 bases stayed unmatched. The CDR3 is 14 amino acids. Germline CDR1 reads LNHDA; CDR2 reads SQIVND (reference sequence). The CDR3 region has the DNA TGTGCCAGTACCTTGACAGGGGGTTACACTGAAGCTTTCTTT. Its protein is CASTLTGGYTEAFF.

The gene calls are TRBV5-4 and TRBJ2-2; TRBD2 agrees at 9 bases. CDR3 length: 16 amino acids. Germline loops: CDR1 SGHNT, CDR2 YYREEE (reference sequence). The V gene end was trimmed by 2 bases and the J gene end by 1 base; junction bases not matched to a gene: 3. CDR3 in amino acids: CASSLGTSRNTGELFF. CDR3 nucleotide sequence: TGTGCCAGCAGCTTAGGGACTAGCCGGAACACCGGGGAGCTGTTTTTT. Variable domain in full (rest from reference TRBV5-4 and TRBJ2-2): ETGVTQSPTHLIKTRGQQVTLRCSSQSGHNTVSWYQQALGQGPQFIFQYYREEENGRGNFPPRFSGLQFPNYSSELNVNALELDDSALYLCASSLGTSRNTGELFFGEGSRLTVL.

The gene calls are TRBV28 and TRBJ2-1, with 13 bases that match TRBD2. The CDR3 contains 14 residues. Germline-derived CDR1 and CDR2 are MDHEN and SYDVKM. J gave up 10 bases and V 8 bases, and 8 bases lay outside the gene matches. CDR3 nucleotide sequence: TGTGCCAGCGAAACTAGCGGGAGGGCGGGGGAGCAGTTCTTC. Protein: CASETSGRAGEQFF.

The V gene is TRBV13, the J gene TRBJ2-1; 11 nucleotides line up with TRBD1. Per the germline V gene, CDR1 is PRHDT and CDR2 is FYEKMQ (reference sequence). This CDR3 region has 18 residues. Trimming cost V 2 bases and J 3 bases; bases outside gene matches: 9. CDR3 bases: TGTGCCAGCAGCTTATGGACAGGGGGCGCATCTCGCTACAATGAGCAGTTCTTC. Translation: CASSLWTGGASRYNEQFF.

This clone was counted between two and nine times. This same CDR3 is encoded by further DNA sequences in the sample. V usage is TRBV5-5 and J usage is TRBJ1-2, with D perhaps TRBD1 (6 bases). The CDR3 is 14 amino acids. Trimming removed 0 bases from V and 6 bases from J, with 12 bases in between. Looked up from germline, CDR1 is SGHKS and CDR2 is YYEKEE (reference sequence). The CDR3 DNA sequence: TGTGCCAGCAGCTTGGAAGGCGGGGGCCATGGCTACACCTTC. Translation: CASSLEGGGHGYTF.

The chain links TRBV6-1 to TRBJ1-6; possible D gene TRBD1, 6 bases. Between the trimmed V and J ends, which lost 6 bases and 11 bases, there was a span of 14 bases. Germline CDR1 is MNHNS and CDR2 is SASEGT. The CDR3 is 13 amino acids. The CDR3: CASSEDRQAPLHF. CDR3 coding DNA: TGTGCCAGCAGCGAGGATAGACAGGCACCCCTCCACTTT.